This TCR beta chain was found in a study of Graves' ophthalmopathy and Graves' hyperthyroidism. Whole-study results and caveats: Blood samples also showed most expanded thyroid clonotypes exceeding 0.001 frequency.

It was from around 10 ml of fresh peripheral blood that the PBMCs came. Details on this clonotype: The antigen remains unidentified.

The sequenced template was RNA, covering the TCR beta CDR3 region. The authors performed first-round RT-PCR with HTBI primers and then a second-round multiplex PCR. TCRdb re-called the multiplex PCR reads through MiXCR, storing one row per CDR3 protein. This sample yields more than 550,000 distinct CDR3 sequences, of which roughly 39% are seen a single time; over 2.5% belongs to the top ten. The V gene's germline CDR1 is MGHDK and CDR2 SYGVNS. The CDR3 has 16 amino acids. J gave up 5 bases and V 5 bases, and 11 bases lay outside the gene matches. The material sequenced was peripheral blood. The sequence was obtained from an adult man with Graves' ophthalmopathy. The chain employs TRBV25-1 and TRBJ1-4; 7 bases fit TRBD1. CDR3 DNA: TGTGCCAGCAGTTACCCGGAGGGACAGACAAATGAAAAACTGTTTTTT. Its protein is CASSYPEGQTNEKLFF.